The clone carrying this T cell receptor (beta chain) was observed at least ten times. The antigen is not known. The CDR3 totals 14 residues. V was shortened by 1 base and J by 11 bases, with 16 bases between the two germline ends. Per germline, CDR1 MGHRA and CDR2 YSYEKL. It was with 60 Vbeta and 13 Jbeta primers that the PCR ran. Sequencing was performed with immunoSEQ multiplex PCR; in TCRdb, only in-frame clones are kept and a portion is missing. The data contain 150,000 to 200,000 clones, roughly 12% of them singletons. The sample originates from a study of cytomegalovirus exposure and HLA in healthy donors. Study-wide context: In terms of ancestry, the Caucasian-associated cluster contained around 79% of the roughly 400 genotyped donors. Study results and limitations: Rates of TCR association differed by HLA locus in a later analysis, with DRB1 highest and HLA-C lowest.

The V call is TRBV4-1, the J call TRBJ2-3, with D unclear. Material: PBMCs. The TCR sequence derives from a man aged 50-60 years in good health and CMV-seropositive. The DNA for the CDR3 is TGCGCCAGCAGCCAAGTTCCTGCGGAGAACGGGCAGTATTTT. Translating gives CASSQVPAENGQYF.